Below, 24 T cell receptor beta chains from the same sample are listed, as sequenced in a study of T-cell reconstitution after alpha-beta-depleted transplantation in children. It was with unique molecular identifiers that the TCRbeta library was prepared. TCRdb re-derived calls from the PCR reads in MiXCR, one entry per CDR3 protein. The sample consists of around 700,000 distinct CDR3 sequences, 10% to 15% of them appearing once. The sample here was PBMCs, taken before TCRalphabeta/CD19-depleted stem cell transplant. These receptors originate from a girl aged 2 to 9 with congenital amegakaryocytic thrombocytopenia, due to receive a stem cell transplant.

In this sample, this clonotype turned up many times. The chain combines TRBV24-1 with TRBJ2-1; 7 bases agree with TRBD1. Unmatched junction bases numbered 9, after V lost 4 bases and J lost 7 bases. The germline gives CDR1 KGHDR, CDR2 SFDVKD. This CDR3 is 15 amino acids long. This CDR3 is CATSEARGRMNEQFF. For the CDR3, the DNA is TGTGCCACCAGTGAGGCGAGGGGGCGCATGAATGAGCAGTTCTTC.

The table lists this clonotype with many counts. J is TRBJ2-5 and V is TRBV5-1; D gene unclear. The CDR3 length is 14 residues. V was pared by 0 bases and J by 3 bases, with 9 bases between. Germline-derived CDR1 and CDR2 are SGHRS and YFSETQ. Written as DNA, the CDR3 is TGCGCCAGCAGCTTGGTTTCGGGTAAAGAGACCCAGTACTTC. It is translated as CASSLVSGKETQYF.

The chain couples TRBV5-1 to TRBJ2-1; the D is unclear. Trimming cost V 0 bases and J 5 bases, with 6 bases left between them. This CDR3 region has 13 residues. Germline CDR1 is SGHRS and CDR2 is YFSETQ. CDR3 loop: CASSLDWDNEQFF. CDR3 sequence (DNA): TGCGCCAGCAGCTTGGACTGGGACAATGAGCAGTTCTTC.

This clonotype has at least ten counts. This chain links TRBV7-2 with TRBJ2-7; 13 bases line up with TRBD2. J was trimmed by 5 bases and V by 5 bases; bases with no gene match: 6. Germline V gene sequence: CDR1 SGHTA, CDR2 FQGNSA. CDR3 size: 15 residues. The CDR3 sequence: CASSQGLAGKNEQYF. CDR3 DNA sequence: TGTGCCAGCAGCCAGGGACTAGCGGGAAAGAACGAGCAGTACTTC.

This clonotype was recorded many times. The chain is built from TRBV15 and TRBJ2-1; D remains unclear. Germline-derived CDR1 and CDR2 are LNHNV and YYDKDF (reference sequence). V was clipped by 0 bases and J by 8 bases, with 8 bases between them. The length of the CDR3 is 13 residues. This CDR3 reads CATSRDKLHEQFF. Written as DNA, the CDR3 is TGTGCCACCAGCAGAGATAAACTGCATGAGCAGTTCTTC.

The V gene is TRBV5-5, the J gene TRBJ2-3; D is perhaps TRBD1 (5 bases). The germline gives CDR1 SGHKS, CDR2 YYEKEE (reference sequence). The ends were cut back, 4 bases at V and 2 bases at J, with 11 bases in the middle. This CDR3 has 14 amino acids. CDR3 sequence (DNA): TGTGCCAGCAGCCGCGACAGTTACACAGATACGCAGTATTTT. It translates to CASSRDSYTDTQYF.

This chain connects TRBV11-2 to TRBJ2-7, with D uncertain. Between the trimmed V and J ends, which lost 5 bases and 6 bases, there was a span of 17 bases. Germline loops: CDR1 SGHAT, CDR2 FQNNGV. The CDR3 is 14 residues long. The CDR3 spells CASSGLMDLREQYF. CDR3 nucleotides: TGTGCCAGCAGCGGTTTGATGGACCTCCGCGAGCAGTACTTC.

In this sample, this clonotype turned up many times. This chain joins TRBV15 and TRBJ2-7, with D unresolved. Trimming left V 8 bases short and J 0 bases short, with 14 bases between. Germline values: CDR1 LNHNV, CDR2 YYDKDF (reference sequence). CDR3 length: 14 amino acids. CDR3 DNA: TGTGCCACCTCTCCCGCTGCTAGCTCCTACGAGCAGTACTTC. Translating it yields CATSPAASSYEQYF.

Ten or more counts support this clonotype. The chain combines TRBV20-1 with TRBJ2-3, with a tentative D call TRBD1 (5 bases). With 5 bases removed from V and 13 bases from J, the gap between germline ends came to 16 bases. Germline-derived CDR1 and CDR2 are DFQATT and SNEGSKA (reference sequence). The CDR3 is made up of 11 amino acids. The CDR3 bases are TGCAGTGCTCAACAGGTTCTGGACAAGTATTTT. It translates to CSAQQVLDKYF.

The chain uses TRBV29-1 and TRBJ1-2; D is unresolved. Per germline, CDR1 SQVTM and CDR2 ANQGSEA. This CDR3 has 12 residues. The germline V and J ends were trimmed by 6 bases and 0 bases, with 8 bases remaining between them. Here the CDR3 DNA reads TGCAGCGTGCCGATAACTAACTATGGCTACACCTTC. This sequence encodes CSVPITNYGYTF.

The rearrangement links TRBV20-1 to TRBJ1-5, with no clear D. Germline assignment: CDR1 DFQATT and CDR2 SNEGSKA (reference sequence). This CDR3 contains 13 residues. The ends were cut back, 3 bases at V and 4 bases at J, with 10 bases in the middle. The CDR3 DNA reads TGCAGTGCTAGTAAGGAGCTAAATCAGCCCCAGCATTTT. Protein sequence: CSASKELNQPQHF.

The sample holds many counts of this clonotype. The CDR3 spells CASSERGSEQFF. In nucleotides, the CDR3 is TGTGCCAGCAGTGAAAGGGGCTCTGAGCAGTTCTTC. The chain is built from TRBV6-1 and TRBJ2-1; D perhaps matches TRBD1 (5 bases). CDR1 and CDR2 (germline): MNHNS, SASEGT. The CDR3 covers 12 residues. Trimming left V 2 bases short and J 9 bases short, with 8 bases between.

This clonotype was found many times. V usage is TRBV4-1 and J usage is TRBJ1-1; D is ambiguous. V was clipped by 7 bases and J by 0 bases, with 12 bases between them. CDR3 size: 14 residues. Per the germline V gene, CDR1 is MGHRA and CDR2 is YSYEKL. The CDR3 loop is CASTKGPVNTEAFF. The CDR3, as DNA: TGCGCCAGCACCAAAGGGCCTGTGAACACTGAAGCTTTCTTT.

There are many counts of this clonotype. The rearrangement links TRBV12-3 or TRBV12-4 to TRBJ1-1; 7 positions agree with TRBD1. The CDR3 is 14 amino acids. Trimming removed 1 base from V and 5 bases from J; junction bases left unmatched: 4. CDR3 DNA sequence: TGTGCCAGCAGTTTAGTAGGGGGCCGTACTGAAGCTTTCTTT. It yields the protein CASSLVGGRTEAFF.

This clonotype occurred many times. The chain recombines TRBV29-1 with TRBJ2-3, with D unclear. The germline gives CDR1 SQVTM, CDR2 ANQGSEA. The V end was cut by 1 base, the J end by 4 bases, with 0 bases between. CDR3 length: 10 amino acids. This CDR3 is CSVEADTQYF. CDR3 coding DNA: TGCAGCGTTGAAGCAGATACGCAGTATTTT.

This clonotype showed up just a few times. The chain uses TRBV20-1 and TRBJ2-7, with 12 bases lining up with TRBD2. This CDR3 contains 15 residues. The V segment lost 6 bases and the J segment 5 bases; nucleotides outside the gene matches: 11. Germline assignment: CDR1 DFQATT and CDR2 SNEGSKA (reference sequence). CDR3 nucleotide sequence: TGCAGTGCACCGCTAGCGGGAGGGAGGTGGGACGAGCAGTACTTC. This gives the protein CSAPLAGGRWDEQYF.

This clonotype was detected a few times. The chain links TRBV7-9 to TRBJ2-3; TRBD2 matches at 11 bases. The CDR3 extends over 15 amino acids. Germline trimming cut 5 bases from V and 6 bases from J; bases unmatched to any gene: 7. Germline CDR1 and CDR2: SEHNR and FQNEAQ (reference sequence). CDR3 sequence reads: CASSTLAGVLDTQYF. CDR3 nucleotides: TGTGCCAGCAGCACACTAGCGGGAGTTCTCGATACGCAGTATTTT.

Only a few counts were recorded for this clonotype. The rearrangement links TRBV6-5 to TRBJ2-7; 10 bases are a match to TRBD2. Germline CDR1 reads MNHEY; CDR2 reads SVGAGI. Trimming cost V 0 bases and J 1 base; bases outside gene matches: 6. CDR3 length equals 17 residues. The CDR3 nucleotides are TGTGCCAGCAGTTACTCGACTCTGGGACTAGCGTCCTACGAGCAGTACTTC. This gives the protein CASSYSTLGLASYEQYF.

The chain is built from TRBV28 and TRBJ2-7, with 7 bases identical to TRBD2. From germline, CDR1 is MDHEN and CDR2 SYDVKM. V was pared by 10 bases and J by 2 bases, with 11 bases of the junction left unmatched. The CDR3 runs 14 residues. This CDR3 reads CATYSYRGAYEQYF. DNA for the CDR3: TGTGCCACCTATTCTTACCGGGGGGCCTACGAGCAGTACTTC.

This clonotype has ten or more counts. The V and J genes are TRBV10-3 and TRBJ2-7, with D perhaps matching TRBD2 (6 bases). The CDR3 has 13 residues. Germline CDR1 and CDR2: ENHRY and SYGVKD. The V and J ends lost 4 bases and 6 bases respectively, with 13 bases between them. The CDR3 loop reads CAISARLVGEQYF. CDR3 nucleotides: TGTGCCATCAGTGCCAGACTAGTTGGCGAGCAGTACTTC.

This clonotype was seen ten or more times. The V gene is TRBV5-1, the J gene TRBJ2-3; TRBD1 matches 8 bases. The CDR3 is made up of 16 amino acids. The germline CDR1 and CDR2 sequences are SGHRS and YFSETQ. Unmatched junction bases numbered 10, after V lost 3 bases and J lost 4 bases. CDR3 sequence: CASSWAGQGDADTQYF. In DNA form, the CDR3 reads TGCGCCAGCAGCTGGGCCGGACAGGGAGATGCAGATACGCAGTATTTT. Combining the CDR3 with reference TRBV5-1 and TRBJ2-3 gives the whole variable domain KAGVTQTPRYLIKTRGQQVTLSCSPISGHRSVSWYQQTPGQGLQFLFEYFSETQRNKGNFPGRFSGRQFSNSRSEMNVSTLELGDSALYLCASSWAGQGDADTQYFGPGTRLTVL.

The sample holds a few counts of this clonotype. The chain is built from TRBV10-3 and TRBJ2-7; 7 nucleotides line up with TRBD1. The germline gives CDR1 ENHRY, CDR2 SYGVKD. The CDR3 has 14 amino acids. The V segment lost 10 bases and the J segment 5 bases; nucleotides outside the gene matches: 14. CDR3 residues: CATRPGDRADEQYF. The CDR3 DNA reads TGTGCCACCAGGCCCGGGGACAGAGCCGACGAGCAGTACTTC.

This clonotype was counted at least ten times. This rearrangement joins TRBV20-1 to TRBJ1-1, with D unresolved. V lost 0 bases and J 1 base, leaving 6 bases between the germline ends. From germline, CDR1 is DFQATT and CDR2 SNEGSKA (reference sequence). The CDR3 runs 13 residues. DNA of the CDR3: TGCAGTGCTAGAGATAAGGGGAACACTGAAGCTTTCTTT. Its protein is CSARDKGNTEAFF.

This clonotype was detected ten times or more. The rearrangement joins TRBV5-1 to TRBJ2-1; D is possibly TRBD1 or TRBD2 (5 bases each). Trimming shortened V by 2 bases and J by 9 bases, and 18 bases separated the two germline ends. This CDR3 comprises 15 residues. The germline gives CDR1 SGHRS, CDR2 YFSETQ. CDR3 sequence reads: CASSFSGDASSEQFF. As DNA, the CDR3 is TGCGCCAGCAGCTTCTCCGGGGACGCTTCTAGTGAGCAGTTCTTC.